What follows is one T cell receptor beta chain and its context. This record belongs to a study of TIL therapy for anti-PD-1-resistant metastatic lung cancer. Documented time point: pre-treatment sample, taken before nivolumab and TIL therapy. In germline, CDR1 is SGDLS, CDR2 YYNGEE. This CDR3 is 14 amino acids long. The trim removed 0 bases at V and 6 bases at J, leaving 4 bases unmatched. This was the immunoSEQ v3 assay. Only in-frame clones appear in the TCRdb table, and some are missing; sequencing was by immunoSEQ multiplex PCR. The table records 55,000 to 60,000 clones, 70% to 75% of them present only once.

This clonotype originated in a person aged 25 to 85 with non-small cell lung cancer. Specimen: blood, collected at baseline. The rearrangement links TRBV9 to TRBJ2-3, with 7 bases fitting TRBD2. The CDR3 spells CASSVVPGGDTQYF. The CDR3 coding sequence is TGTGCCAGCAGCGTAGTGCCCGGGGGGGATACGCAGTATTTT.